Presented here are 24 T cell receptor beta chains from one specimen sequenced in a study of cytomegalovirus exposure and HLA in healthy donors. Sequenced by immunoSEQ multiplex PCR; TCRdb stores in-frame clones only, minus some. The table shows approximately 300,000 clones, with 86% occurring only once. Sequencing was done on a sample of PBMCs. These receptors originate from a woman under 30 in good health and CMV-seronegative.

The rearrangement joins TRBV19 to TRBJ1-2, with D tentatively TRBD1 (6 bases). The CDR3 spans 14 residues. Germline-derived CDR1 and CDR2 are LNHDA and SQIVND (reference sequence). V gave up 6 bases and J gave up 3 bases, with 14 bases separating them. The CDR3 spells CASSPPGQHYGYTF. The CDR3 DNA follows: TGTGCCAGTAGCCCCCCAGGACAGCACTATGGCTACACCTTC.

V is TRBV6-5 and J is TRBJ2-3, with TRBD2 identical over 13 bases. V shed 4 bases and J 3 bases; nucleotides not matched to a gene: 4. Germline V CDR1 and CDR2: MNHEY, SVGAGI. This CDR3 is built from 16 residues. As DNA, the CDR3 is TGTGCCAGCAGTTCCGCGACTAGCGGGAGGACAGATACGCAGTATTTT. The encoded protein is CASSSATSGRTDTQYF.

The J gene is TRBJ1-5, the V gene TRBV6-1; D gene uncertain. The CDR3 contains 8 residues. CDR1 and CDR2 (germline): MNHNS, SASEGT. V gave up 10 bases and J gave up 9 bases, with 4 bases separating them. The CDR3 protein is CAIMPQHF. The CDR3 DNA is TGTGCCATTATGCCCCAGCATTTT.

V is TRBV14 and J is TRBJ2-1; 10 nucleotides line up with TRBD1. CDR3 length equals 14 residues. Germline CDR1 and CDR2: SGHDN and FVKESK. V lost 4 bases, J lost 7 bases, and 4 bases stayed unmatched. CDR3 sequence reads: CASSPPGQGNEQFF. The CDR3 bases are TGTGCCAGCAGCCCTCCGGGACAGGGGAATGAGCAGTTCTTC. Supplemented by reference TRBV14 and TRBJ2-1, the full variable domain reads EAGVTQFPSHSVIEKGQTVTLRCDPISGHDNLYWYRRVMGKEIKFLLHFVKESKQDESGMPNNRFLAERTGGTYSTLKVQPAELEDSGVYFCASSPPGQGNEQFFGPGTRLTVL.

This chain uses TRBV5-1 with TRBJ2-4, with 7 bases that match TRBD1. Trimming removed 0 bases from V and 0 bases from J; junction bases left unmatched: 9. CDR1 and CDR2 (germline): SGHRS, YFSETQ. CDR3 length equals 18 residues. CDR3 region: CASSLVASTGLAKNIQYF. Written as DNA, the CDR3 is TGCGCCAGCAGCTTGGTCGCTTCGACAGGGCTAGCCAAAAACATTCAGTACTTC.

This clone has only a few counts. The chain uses TRBV6-5 and TRBJ2-7, with 7 bases aligning to TRBD1. From germline, CDR1 is MNHEY and CDR2 SVGAGI. Unmatched junction bases numbered 7, after V lost 0 bases and J lost 5 bases. The CDR3 has 15 amino acids. CDR3 coding DNA: TGTGCCAGCAGTTACTCAAGACAGGGTGGGCACGAGCAGTACTTC. Protein product: CASSYSRQGGHEQYF.

This chain uses TRBV28 with TRBJ2-5; possibly TRBD2 for D (6 bases). Germline CDR1 MDHEN, CDR2 SYDVKM. V lost 10 bases to trimming and J lost 5 bases, with 23 bases between them. This CDR3 region has 15 residues. The CDR3 DNA sequence: TGTGCCACAGGAGGGAGGATCCCGAAGGCTGAGACCCAGTACTTC. Protein sequence: CATGGRIPKAETQYF.

V and J are TRBV7-6 and TRBJ2-4; TRBD1 might be the D (6 bases). Trimming removed 4 bases at V and 1 base at J, with 14 bases between. Per the germline V gene, CDR1 is SGHVS and CDR2 is FNYEAQ. The CDR3 loop spans 16 amino acids. The CDR3 protein is CASSSGPQGAKNIQYF. The CDR3 DNA reads as TGTGCCAGCAGCTCAGGGCCTCAGGGGGCCAAAAACATTCAGTACTTC.

The genes are TRBV5-1 and TRBJ1-5, with D possibly being TRBD1 (5 bases). Germline-derived CDR1 and CDR2 are SGHRS and YFSETQ. The CDR3 consists of 15 residues. The V end lost 3 bases, the J end lost 5 bases, and 15 bases lay between the germline ends. CDR3 loop: CASSSGPGGDQPQHF. The CDR3 coding sequence is TGCGCCAGCAGCTCCGGGCCCGGGGGAGATCAGCCCCAGCATTTT.

The chain uses TRBV9 and TRBJ2-1; 8 bases line up with TRBD2. The CDR3 totals 15 residues. The V gene's germline CDR1 is SGDLS and CDR2 YYNGEE. J was trimmed by 2 bases and V by 4 bases; bases with no gene match: 5. The CDR3 DNA follows: TGTGCCAGCAGCTTTTTTAGCGGGACCTACAATGAGCAGTTCTTC. Translation: CASSFFSGTYNEQFF.

The rearrangement joins TRBV9 to TRBJ1-1; D possibly corresponds to TRBD1 (6 bases). The CDR3 has 17 amino acids. The germline CDR1 and CDR2 sequences are SGDLS and YYNGEE. V lost 4 bases and J 4 bases, leaving 23 bases between the germline ends. The CDR3 DNA reads TGTGCCAGCAGCCTCGACCCCGGGGGGGGGCTGTTCACTGAAGCTTTCTTT. It yields the protein CASSLDPGGGLFTEAFF.

The rearrangement joins TRBV4-1 to TRBJ1-4; D remains ambiguous. The germline V gene encodes CDR1 MGHRA and CDR2 YSYEKL. V gave up 0 bases and J gave up 5 bases, with 10 bases separating them. This CDR3 has 15 amino acids. CDR3 residues: CASSQDEIENEKLFF. In DNA form, the CDR3 reads TGCGCCAGCAGCCAAGATGAGATAGAGAATGAAAAACTGTTTTTT.

In DNA, the CDR3 is TGTGCCAGCAGCCCGGACACGCAAGGCATTCAGTACTTC. It translates to CASSPDTQGIQYF. J is TRBJ2-4 and V is TRBV11-3, with a tentative D call TRBD1 (5 bases). The length of the CDR3 is 13 residues. CDR1 and CDR2 (germline): SGHNT, YENEEA. V shed 5 bases and J shed 9 bases, with 14 bases lying between them. The full variable domain, with the rest looked up from reference TRBV11-3 and TRBJ2-4, is EAGVVQSPRYKIIEKKQPVAFWCNPISGHNTLYWYLQNLGQGPELLIRYENEEAVDDSQLPKDRFSAERLKGVDSTLKIQPAELGDSAVYLCASSPDTQGIQYFGAGTRLSVL.

V usage is TRBV7-2 and J usage is TRBJ2-3; 13 bases are a match to TRBD2. The germline V gene encodes CDR1 SGHTA and CDR2 FQGNSA. The CDR3 runs to 16 residues. V shed 3 bases and J 6 bases; nucleotides not matched to a gene: 6. CDR3: CASSLGLAGSFDTQYF. The DNA of the CDR3 is TGTGCCAGCAGCTTGGGACTAGCGGGATCATTCGATACGCAGTATTTT.

In the case of this clone: Additional DNA sequences in this sample encode the identical CDR3. J is TRBJ1-5 and V is TRBV6-5; D remains ambiguous. Per germline, CDR1 MNHEY and CDR2 SVGAGI. The CDR3 length is 15 residues. V dropped 0 bases and J dropped 0 bases, with 6 bases sitting between them. The CDR3 region has the DNA TGTGCCAGCAGTTACTCGCGGAATAGCAATCAGCCCCAGCATTTT. Protein: CASSYSRNSNQPQHF.

V gene TRBV29-1 combines with J gene TRBJ2-5; a weak D match, TRBD2 (6 bases). Germline V gene sequence: CDR1 SQVTM, CDR2 ANQGSEA. The CDR3 runs to 13 residues. Trimming removed 6 bases at V and 5 bases at J, with 16 bases between. CDR3 bases: TGCAGCGTCGGTGGGAGGACGAGGGAGACCCAGTACTTC. Protein sequence: CSVGGRTRETQYF.

V and J are TRBV6-1 and TRBJ2-2; 7 positions agree with TRBD2. The germline gives CDR1 MNHNS, CDR2 SASEGT. This CDR3 has 16 residues. V shed 1 base and J 3 bases; nucleotides not matched to a gene: 5. The DNA of the CDR3 is TGTGCCAGCAGTGAAGGGTGGGAGGGCGACACCGGGGAGCTGTTTTTT. Its protein is CASSEGWEGDTGELFF.

This clone was recorded many times. V gene TRBV7-2 combines with J gene TRBJ2-3; 14 nucleotides match TRBD2. Germline CDR1 reads SGHTA; CDR2 reads FQGNSA. Unmatched junction bases numbered 9, after V lost 5 bases and J lost 8 bases. CDR3 length: 16 residues. DNA for the CDR3: TGTGCCAGCAGCCCGGGGACTAGCGGGAGTATAGGTACGCAGTATTTT. It is translated as CASSPGTSGSIGTQYF.

The chain carries TRBV27 and TRBJ1-3, with D unresolved. The CDR3 has 13 amino acids. V gave up 3 bases and J gave up 4 bases, with 7 bases separating them. Germline assignment: CDR1 MNHEY and CDR2 SMNVEV (reference sequence). CDR3 sequence (DNA): TGTGCCAGCAGTTTTGGAGCAGGAAACACCATATATTTT. This translates into CASSFGAGNTIYF.

This chain links TRBV27 with TRBJ1-2, with 8 bases lining up with TRBD1. Trimming at V came to 5 bases and at J to 8 bases, leaving 16 bases not matched to a gene. CDR1 is MNHEY, CDR2 SMNVEV, per germline (reference sequence). CDR3 size: 16 residues. In nucleotides, the CDR3 is TGTGCCAGCAGTCCTAGTCTGGGACAGGTTTCTTGGGGCTACACCTTC. Protein: CASSPSLGQVSWGYTF.

The V call is TRBV2, the J call TRBJ2-3, with TRBD1 matching over 7 bases. V dropped 4 bases and J dropped 1; count of bases not matched to a gene: 5. The germline CDR1 and CDR2 sequences are SNHLY and FYNNEI. There are 15 residues in the CDR3. CDR3: CASSVEGAGTDTQYF. The DNA of the CDR3 is TGTGCCAGCAGTGTAGAGGGGGCCGGCACAGATACGCAGTATTTT. Complete variable domain (other parts from reference TRBV2 and TRBJ2-3): EPEVTQTPSHQVTQMGQEVILRCVPISNHLYFYWYRQILGQKVEFLVSFYNNEISEKSEIFDDQFSVERPDGSNFTLKIRSTKLEDSAMYFCASSVEGAGTDTQYFGPGTRLTVL.

The CDR3 is CASSINREWWSTDTQYF. The CDR3, as DNA: TGCGCCAGCAGTATTAACAGGGAATGGTGGAGCACAGATACGCAGTATTTT. The chain joins TRBV5-1 to TRBJ2-3; maybe TRBD1 (6 bases). The CDR3 is 17 residues long. Trimming removed 5 bases from V and 0 bases from J, with 19 bases in between. CDR1 and CDR2 (germline): SGHRS, YFSETQ.

The chain is built from TRBV2 and TRBJ2-7, with 13 bases that match TRBD2. With 5 bases clipped from V and 4 bases from J, the junction kept 8 bases outside the gene matches. The germline V gene has CDR1 SNHLY and CDR2 FYNNEI. CDR3 length equals 16 residues. The CDR3 region is CASSPLAGGPLYEQYF. As DNA, the CDR3 is TGTGCCAGCAGTCCACTAGCGGGAGGGCCCCTATACGAGCAGTACTTC.

This clone is a singleton in its sample. The rearrangement links TRBV4-2 to TRBJ2-3, with 9 bases matching TRBD2. The CDR3 has 16 residues. Germline V CDR1 and CDR2: LGHNA, YNFKEQ. V lost 2 bases, J lost 4 bases, and 7 bases stayed unmatched. CDR3 in amino acids: CASSQSAGGPADTQYF. Here the CDR3 DNA reads TGTGCCAGCAGCCAAAGCGCGGGAGGGCCCGCAGATACGCAGTATTTT.